Sequencing of this T cell receptor (beta chain) was carried out in a study of T cell responses to AZD1222 COVID-19 vaccine. Study-wide findings and caveats: Reports say nearly half of spike-specific TCRs go after unmutated variant regions.

In regard to this clone: Antigen specificity is unknown.

This table comes from immunoSEQ multiplex PCR, and its TCRdb copy is limited to in-frame clones, with some not included. This table holds 110,000 to 150,000 clones, about 93% found once. The germline V gene encodes CDR1 LGHNT and CDR2 FRNRAP. V shed 6 bases and J shed 0 bases, with 11 bases lying between them. CDR3 length equals 14 residues. The sequence was obtained from an adult in good health. The V and J genes are TRBV12-5 and TRBJ2-5, with TRBD1 as a possible D gene (5 bases). The specimen was peripheral blood, collected on day 0 of AZD1222 vaccination. DNA for the CDR3: TGTGCTAGTGGGCTGGGGCACAACCAAGAGACCCAGTACTTC. This encodes CASGLGHNQETQYF.